Listed below are T cell receptor beta chains from one sample, sequenced in a study of T cells in localized non-small cell lung cancer. Some clones are missing from TCRdb's copy, which holds only in-frame ones; the method was immunoSEQ multiplex PCR. The table has around 96,000 clones, just over 90% seen once. This material consisted of PBMCs, taken before any cancer treatment. These receptors all come from a woman between 35 and 70 years old with stage II squamous cell lung carcinoma. The CDR3 runs from the conserved cysteine through the conserved F or W. Each record gives: J gene, D gene, clone size, V gene, CDR3 DNA, CDR3 protein. The D gene is left open where the match is weak. Size tells how often a clone was seen (once, few, many) or the class of an expanded clone, and some rows leave it out.

TRBJ1-6,NA,NA,TRBV4-2,TGTGCCAGCAGCCAAGCTCCTGGGGGCGGTAATTCACCCCTCCACTTT,CASSQAPGGGNSPLHF
TRBJ2-5,TRBD2,NA,TRBV11-2,TGTGCCAGCAACCAGGAGAGCGGGGGGCTACGGGAGACCCAGTACTTC,CASNQESGGLRETQYF
TRBJ1-1,NA,NA,TRBV2,TGTGCCAGCAGTGGCGACCTGGGAGCTTTCTTT,CASSGDLGAFF
TRBJ2-7,TRBD1,NA,TRBV5-4,TGTGCCAGCAGCTACAGGGGGCGATCGGCCTACGAGCAGTACTTC,CASSYRGRSAYEQYF
TRBJ2-3,NA,NA,TRBV10-2,TGCGCCAGCAGTGAGTCGACTCGGCGGGGGCCGATCACAGATACGCAGTATTTT,CASSESTRRGPITDTQYF
TRBJ1-1,NA,once,TRBV2,TGTGCCAGCAGTGAGGCAGGGGCCGGTTTGGACACTGAAGCTTTCTTT,CASSEAGAGLDTEAFF
TRBJ1-6,NA,once,TRBV27,TGTGCCAGCACTACCCCTCGGGGCTCCTATAATTCACCCCTCCACTTT,CASTTPRGSYNSPLHF
TRBJ1-3,NA,NA,TRBV11-2,TGTGCCAGCAGCTTAGCCCCCAGACTAAGAGGAAACACCATATATTTT,CASSLAPRLRGNTIYF
TRBJ1-2,NA,NA,TRBV19,TGTGCCAGTAGTTCCAGGGGTGCTGGCTACACCTTC,CASSSRGAGYTF
TRBJ1-3,NA,NA,TRBV6-1,TGTGCCAGCAGTGAAAAAGGGCAGGGGACGGGAAACACCATATATTTT,CASSEKGQGTGNTIYF
TRBJ2-5,NA,NA,TRBV19,TGTGCCAGTAGTATCACGACGTCGCAGGTTTCGGGGACCCAGTACTTC,CASSITTSQVSGTQYF
TRBJ1-1,NA,NA,TRBV28,TGTGCCAGCAGTTTTTTTGACAGTCAAGGGAGAAAAGCTTTCTTT,CASSFFDSQGRKAFF
TRBJ2-5,TRBD2,NA,TRBV5-1,TGCGCCAGCAGCCCGGGGACTAGCGGGAGGCCGCAAGAGACCCAGTACTTC,CASSPGTSGRPQETQYF
TRBJ1-1,TRBD1,NA,TRBV11-3,TGTGCCAGCAGCCCGACAGGGGGCAAAACTGAAGCTTTCTTT,CASSPTGGKTEAFF
TRBJ2-1,TRBD1,NA,TRBV15,TGTGCCACCAGCCGGACAGGGGGGTCATACAATGAGCAGTTCTTC,CATSRTGGSYNEQFF
TRBJ2-1,TRBD1,NA,TRBV6-6,TGTGCCAGCAGTTCCCGCGGGACAGGGGCCAATGAGCAGTTCTTC,CASSSRGTGANEQFF
TRBJ1-2,NA,NA,TRBV10-3,TGTGCCACCCACGACTTTAACGAGGACTATGGCTACACCTTC,CATHDFNEDYGYTF
TRBJ1-5,TRBD1,NA,TRBV5-6,TGTGCCAGCAGCTTGACTGGACAGGGCCCCAATCAGCCCCAGCATTTT,CASSLTGQGPNQPQHF
TRBJ2-1,NA,NA,TRBV6-1,TGTGCCAGCAGGCGGGAAAGCTCCTACAATGAGCAGTTCTTC,CASRRESSYNEQFF
TRBJ2-7,NA,NA,TRBV6-1,TGTGCCAGCAGTGGGGGTGTGGGGCAGGGGAACGAGCAGTACTTC,CASSGGVGQGNEQYF
TRBJ1-2,NA,NA,TRBV28,TGTGCCAGCAGTTTGGATGACCGGGCTAACTATGGCTACACCTTC,CASSLDDRANYGYTF
TRBJ1-5,NA,NA,TRBV6-1,TGTGCCAGCAGCCCCACGGGGGGACCCATGGAGCCCCAGCATTTT,CASSPTGGPMEPQHF
TRBJ2-7,TRBD2,NA,TRBV6-5,TGTGCCAGCAGTTACTCTCAGGGACTAGCGGGAAATGAGCAGTACTTC,CASSYSQGLAGNEQYF
TRBJ1-2,TRBD1,NA,TRBV11-2,TGTGCCAGCAGCGCGGACAGGGGATATGGCTACACCTTC,CASSADRGYGYTF
TRBJ1-2,NA,NA,TRBV2,TGTGCCAGCGGGAGACAGCTCTATGGCTACACCTTC,CASGRQLYGYTF
TRBJ2-5,NA,NA,TRBV10-3,TGTGCCATCAGTGAGTCCCGGGGGCAAGAGACCCAGTACTTC,CAISESRGQETQYF
TRBJ2-2,NA,NA,TRBV10-3,TGTGCCATCGGGGTAAACGGGGAGCTGTTTTTT,CAIGVNGELFF
TRBJ2-2,NA,NA,TRBV29-1,TGCAGCGTTGTCGGCTACTATAACACCGGGGAGCTGTTTTTT,CSVVGYYNTGELFF
TRBJ2-1,NA,NA,TRBV16,TGTGCCAGCAGCCTCTTACGTGATGAGCAGTTCTTC,CASSLLRDEQFF
TRBJ1-2,NA,NA,TRBV6-5,TGTGCCAGCAGGGAAAGGGAGTATTATGGCTACACCTTC,CASREREYYGYTF
TRBJ2-2,NA,NA,TRBV12-5,TGTGCTAGTGGCACAGGGTACGACACCGGGGAGCTGTTTTTT,CASGTGYDTGELFF
TRBJ2-5,NA,once,TRBV28,TGTGCCACCGCCGGAGGGAGACCCCAGTACTTC,CATAGGRPQYF
TRBJ2-6,TRBD1,few,TRBV7-9,TGTGCCAGCAGTTTCCAGGGGGATTCTGGGGCCAACGTCCTGACTTTC,CASSFQGDSGANVLTF
TRBJ2-1,NA,NA,TRBV4-1,TGCGCCAGCAGCCAAGGCCTTTCGCGCAATGAGCAGTTCTTC,CASSQGLSRNEQFF
TRBJ1-1,NA,NA,TRBV28,TGTGCCAGCAGTTTGGTACGGGGGCCTGAAGCTTTCTTT,CASSLVRGPEAFF
TRBJ2-4,TRBD1,NA,TRBV19,TGTGCCAGTAGTACAGCCGGGACAGGGAAGTTTGACATTCAGTACTTC,CASSTAGTGKFDIQYF
TRBJ1-2,NA,NA,TRBV19,TGTGCCAGTAGTATAGTAGGACGACAGGTGAACTATGGCTACACCTTC,CASSIVGRQVNYGYTF
TRBJ2-7,NA,NA,TRBV27,TGTGCCAGCTCCAGGGGGGGAGAGCAGTACTTC,CASSRGGEQYF
TRBJ1-5,TRBD1,NA,TRBV18,TGTGCCAGCTCACTCCAGGGGGGCAATCAGCCCCAGCATTTT,CASSLQGGNQPQHF
TRBJ2-3,NA,NA,TRBV7-2,TGTGCCAGCAGCCGTACAAGCACAGATACGCAGTATTTT,CASSRTSTDTQYF
TRBJ1-1,NA,NA,TRBV15,TGTGCCACCAGCAGAGATACGGAGATCGAAGCTTTCTTT,CATSRDTEIEAFF